This T cell receptor beta chain was recorded in a study of neurological immune-mediated disorders. Trimming stripped 6 bases from V and 4 bases from J, with 13 bases between. CDR1 is MNHEY, CDR2 SVGEGT, per germline. The CDR3 runs to 14 residues. TCRdb re-called the 5' RACE reads with MiXCR, one entry per CDR3 protein. This sample has about 46,000 distinct CDR3 sequences, with about a tenth found just once. The source material was PBMCs. The source is a man aged 70-80 years with HTLV-1-associated myelopathy (HAM/TSP). The chain combines TRBV6-2 or TRBV6-3 with TRBJ1-5; unclear D gene. CDR3 sequence (DNA): TGTGCCAGCAGACCAGTCCATGGGAATCAGCCCCAGCATTTT. Protein sequence: CASRPVHGNQPQHF.